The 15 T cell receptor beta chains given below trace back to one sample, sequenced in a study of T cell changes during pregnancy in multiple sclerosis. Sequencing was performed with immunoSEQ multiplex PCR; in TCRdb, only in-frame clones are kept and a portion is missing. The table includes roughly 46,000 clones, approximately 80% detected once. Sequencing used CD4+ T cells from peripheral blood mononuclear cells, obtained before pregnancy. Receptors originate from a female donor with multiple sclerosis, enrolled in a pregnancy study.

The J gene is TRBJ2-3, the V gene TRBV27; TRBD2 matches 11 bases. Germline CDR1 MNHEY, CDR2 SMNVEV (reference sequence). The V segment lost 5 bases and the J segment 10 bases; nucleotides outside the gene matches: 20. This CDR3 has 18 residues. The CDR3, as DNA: TGTGCCAGCAGTCCGATTACCCGACTAGCGGGGTTGGACCCTCCGCAGTATTTT. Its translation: CASSPITRLAGLDPPQYF.

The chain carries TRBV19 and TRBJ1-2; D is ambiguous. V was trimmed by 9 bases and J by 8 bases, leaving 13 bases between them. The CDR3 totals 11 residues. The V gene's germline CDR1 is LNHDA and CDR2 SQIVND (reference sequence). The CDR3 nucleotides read TGTGCCAGCCAGTGGGCTATGGGCTACACCTTC. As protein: CASQWAMGYTF.

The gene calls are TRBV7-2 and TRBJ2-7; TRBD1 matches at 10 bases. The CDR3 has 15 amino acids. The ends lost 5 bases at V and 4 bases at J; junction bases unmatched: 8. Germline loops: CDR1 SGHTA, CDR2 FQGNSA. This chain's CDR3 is CASSISGTGVYEQYF. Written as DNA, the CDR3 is TGTGCCAGCAGCATTTCCGGGACAGGGGTATACGAGCAGTACTTC.

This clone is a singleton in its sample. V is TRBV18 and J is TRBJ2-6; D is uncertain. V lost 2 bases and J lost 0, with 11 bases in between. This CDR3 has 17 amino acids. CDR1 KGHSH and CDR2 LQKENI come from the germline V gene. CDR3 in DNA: TGTGCCAGCTCACCAAGACTTTTAAGCTCTGGGGCCAACGTCCTGACTTTC. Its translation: CASSPRLLSSGANVLTF.

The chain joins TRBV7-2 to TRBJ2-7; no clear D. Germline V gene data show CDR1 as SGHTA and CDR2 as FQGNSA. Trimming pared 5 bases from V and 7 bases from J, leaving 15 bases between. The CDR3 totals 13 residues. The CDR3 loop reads CASSVDRKREQYF. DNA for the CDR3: TGTGCCAGCAGCGTAGACCGTAAGAGGGAGCAGTACTTC.

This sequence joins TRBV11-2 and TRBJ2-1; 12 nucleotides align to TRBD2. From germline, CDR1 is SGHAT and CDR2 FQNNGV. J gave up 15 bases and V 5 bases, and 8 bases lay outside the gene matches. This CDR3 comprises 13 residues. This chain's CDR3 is CASSTRTSGTMFF. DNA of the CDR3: TGTGCCAGCAGCACGAGGACTAGCGGGACTATGTTCTTC.

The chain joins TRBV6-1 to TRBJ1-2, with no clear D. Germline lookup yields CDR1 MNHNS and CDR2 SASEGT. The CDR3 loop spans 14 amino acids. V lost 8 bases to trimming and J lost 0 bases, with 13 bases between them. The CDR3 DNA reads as TGTGCCAGCGTAAGAGACACCACTAACTATGGCTACACCTTC. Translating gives CASVRDTTNYGYTF.

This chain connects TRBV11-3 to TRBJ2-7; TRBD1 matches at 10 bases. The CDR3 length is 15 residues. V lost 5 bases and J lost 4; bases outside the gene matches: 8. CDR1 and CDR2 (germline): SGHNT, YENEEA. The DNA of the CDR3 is TGTGCCAGCAGCCGTGCCGGGACAGGGGTGTACGAGCAGTACTTC. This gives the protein CASSRAGTGVYEQYF.

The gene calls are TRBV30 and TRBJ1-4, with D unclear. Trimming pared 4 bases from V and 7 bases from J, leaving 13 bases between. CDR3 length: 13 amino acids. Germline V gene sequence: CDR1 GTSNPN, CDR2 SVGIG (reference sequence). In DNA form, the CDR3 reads TGTGCCTGGATGGGCTCGCCAGCTGAAAAACTGTTTTTT. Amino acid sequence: CAWMGSPAEKLFF.

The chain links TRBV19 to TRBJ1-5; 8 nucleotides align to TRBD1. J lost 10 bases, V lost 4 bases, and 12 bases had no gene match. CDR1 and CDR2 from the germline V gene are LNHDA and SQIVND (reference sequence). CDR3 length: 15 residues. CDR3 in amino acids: CASSRDRRGREPQHF. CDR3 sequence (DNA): TGTGCCAGTAGTAGGGACAGGAGAGGCAGGGAACCCCAGCATTTT.

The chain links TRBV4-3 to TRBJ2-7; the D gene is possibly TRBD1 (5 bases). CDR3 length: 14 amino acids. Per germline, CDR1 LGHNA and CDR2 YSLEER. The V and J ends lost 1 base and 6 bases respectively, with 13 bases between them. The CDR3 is CASSQVGQGFEQYF. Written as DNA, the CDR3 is TGCGCCAGCAGCCAAGTAGGCCAGGGATTCGAGCAGTACTTC.

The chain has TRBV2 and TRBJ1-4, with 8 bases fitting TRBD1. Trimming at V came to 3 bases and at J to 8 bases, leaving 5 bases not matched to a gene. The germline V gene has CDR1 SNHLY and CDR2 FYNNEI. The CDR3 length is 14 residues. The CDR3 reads CASSDSRGQEKLFF. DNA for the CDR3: TGTGCCAGCAGTGACAGCAGGGGGCAAGAAAAACTGTTTTTT.

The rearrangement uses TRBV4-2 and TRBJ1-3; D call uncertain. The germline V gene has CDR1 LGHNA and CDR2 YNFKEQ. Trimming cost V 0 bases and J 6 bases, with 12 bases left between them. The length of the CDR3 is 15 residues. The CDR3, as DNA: TGTGCCAGCAGCCAAGAACGGCAGGTAGTAAACACCATATATTTT. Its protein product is CASSQERQVVNTIYF.

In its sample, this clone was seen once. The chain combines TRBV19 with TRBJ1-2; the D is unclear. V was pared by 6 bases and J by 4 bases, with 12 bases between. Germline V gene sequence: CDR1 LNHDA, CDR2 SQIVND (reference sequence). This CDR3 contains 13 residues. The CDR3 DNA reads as TGTGCCAGTAGGCAGTCATCCCCCTATGGCTACACCTTC. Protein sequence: CASRQSSPYGYTF. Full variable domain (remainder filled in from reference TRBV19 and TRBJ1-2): DGGITQSPKYLFRKEGQNVTLSCEQNLNHDAMYWYRQDPGQGLRLIYYSQIVNDFQKGDIAEGYSVSREKKESFPLTVTSAQKNPTAFYLCASRQSSPYGYTFGSGTRLTVV.

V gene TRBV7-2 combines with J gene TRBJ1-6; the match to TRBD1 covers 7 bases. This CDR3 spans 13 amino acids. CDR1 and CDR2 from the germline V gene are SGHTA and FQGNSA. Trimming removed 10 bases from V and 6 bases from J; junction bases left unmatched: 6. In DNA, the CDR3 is TGTGCCACCCTGGACAGGCTTAATTCACCCCTCCACTTT. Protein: CATLDRLNSPLHF. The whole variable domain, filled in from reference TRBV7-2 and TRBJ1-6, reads GAGVSQSPSNKVTEKGKDVELRCDPISGHTALYWYRQSLGQGLEFLIYFQGNSAPDKSGLPSDRFSAERTGGSVSTLTIQRTQQEDSAVYLCATLDRLNSPLHFGNGTRLTVT.